Detailed here is one T cell receptor (beta chain). What it recognizes is unknown. There are 15 residues in the CDR3. Trimming at V came to 5 bases and at J to 2 bases, leaving 6 bases not matched to a gene. The data belong to a study of identical twins. General study results and limits: With monozygotic twins, out-of-frame TCR alpha sharing exceeded what models estimated.

Addition of a universal primer site occurred through template switching, and cDNA carried unique molecular identifiers. MiXCR, applied by TCRdb to the 5' RACE reads, yields one record per CDR3 protein. Here the sample spans more than 400,000 distinct CDR3 sequences, 13% to 15% being singletons. In addition, the sample was reused for a study of yellow fever vaccine responses in identical twins.

The sequencing input was CD4+ T cells sorted from blood. The chain has TRBV12-3 or TRBV12-4 and TRBJ2-3; TRBD2 matches at 8 bases. This sequence was found in a woman aged 18-29 years in good health. The CDR3 spells CASSNQGLDTDTQYF. The CDR3 DNA sequence: TGTGCCAGCAGTAACCAGGGACTAGACACAGATACGCAGTATTTT.